The clone carrying this T cell receptor beta chain was found a few times. Its antigen is not identified. Produced via immunoSEQ multiplex PCR; TCRdb's table is partial and in-frame only. The sample yields over 25,000 clones, around three quarters seen once. This entry comes from a study of CD4 T cells in relation to SARS-CoV-2 and coronaviruses. Study in general: TCR beta CDR3s were sequenced after roughly nine-day antigen culture of PBMCs.

V lost 5 bases, J lost 4 bases, and 15 bases lay in between. The CDR3 loop spans 15 amino acids. Germline CDR1 LGHDT, CDR2 YNNKEL (reference sequence). Before the COVID-19 pandemic, during about 2011-2019, CD4+ T cells were taken from unexposed donors. Isolation of CD4+ T cells took place after approximately 10 days in culture. The chain links TRBV3-1 (or the pseudogene TRBV3-2) to TRBJ1-5; D not certain. Input material: CD4+ T cells from PBMCs, cultured in vitro. The clonotype was recovered from a human donor in good health. The CDR3 DNA follows: TGTGCCAGCAGCAATGGGTTGGGTCTTAATCAGCCCCAGCATTTT. Its protein is CASSNGLGLNQPQHF.